Below, 26 T cell receptor beta chains from the same sample are listed, as sequenced in a study of blood T cells in healthy people across ages. Alongside a J-beta primer mix, a sample-barcoded 5' primer served in a second PCR lasting about 7 to 12 cycles. TCRdb re-derived calls from the 5' RACE reads in MiXCR, one entry per CDR3 protein. The data hold 850,000 to 1,100,000 distinct CDR3 sequences, with more than 30% observed a single time. The sample was blood. These receptors were obtained from a man aged 18 to 29 in good health.

Of note for this clonotype: A junction boundary mismatches the germline segment, possibly from a read error. CDR3 nucleotide sequence: TGCGCCAGCAGCGGACAGATTAACACTGAAGCTTTCTTT. Its protein is CASSGQINTEAFF. The chain carries TRBV12-3 or TRBV12-4 and TRBJ1-1; perhaps TRBD1 as D (6 bases). This CDR3 is built from 13 residues.

This clonotype was observed a few times. The chain carries TRBV20-1 and TRBJ2-7, with 8 bases lining up with TRBD2. This CDR3 spans 16 amino acids. V was clipped by 5 bases and J by 7 bases; unmatched bases: 19. The germline CDR1 and CDR2 sequences are DFQATT and SNEGSKA (reference sequence). CDR3 nucleotide sequence: TGCAGTGCTCAAAATTCCCTAGCGGGTGCCCTACGGGAGCAGTACTTC. Translating gives CSAQNSLAGALREQYF.

There are a few counts of this clonotype. V and J are TRBV12-3 or TRBV12-4 and TRBJ1-2; weak D call: TRBD1 (5 bases). CDR3 length: 13 residues. V was clipped by 7 bases and J by 8 bases, with 17 bases between them. The CDR3 protein is CASTFRGTRGYTF. The CDR3 nucleotides are TGTGCCAGCACCTTCCGTGGGACGCGCGGCTACACCTTC.

The CDR3 loop reads CASSPQGGTGGQSYNEQFF. The CDR3 region has the DNA TGCGCCAGCAGCCCCCAGGGGGGGACAGGGGGCCAATCCTACAATGAGCAGTTCTTC. The chain employs TRBV5-1 and TRBJ2-1; 12 nucleotides match TRBD1. Trimming at V came to 4 bases and at J to 1 base, leaving 12 bases not matched to a gene. In germline, CDR1 is SGHRS, CDR2 YFSETQ. The CDR3 consists of 19 residues.

There are a few counts of this clonotype. The chain is built from TRBV20-1 and TRBJ2-4; perhaps TRBD1 as D (6 bases). The CDR3 spans 13 residues. Trimming stripped 1 base from V and 4 bases from J, with 8 bases between. Germline CDR1 DFQATT, CDR2 SNEGSKA (reference sequence). The CDR3 DNA reads TGCAGTGCTAGAGCTAGGGGGAAAAACATTCAGTACTTC. It yields the protein CSARARGKNIQYF.

The chain has TRBV6-1 and TRBJ2-1; no firm D call. The CDR3 has 14 amino acids. Germline-derived CDR1 and CDR2 are MNHNS and SASEGT. Trimming took 0 bases from V and 0 from J, leaving 3 bases between them. The CDR3 here is CASSEAHSYNEQFF. The CDR3 DNA sequence: TGTGCCAGCAGTGAAGCGCACTCCTACAATGAGCAGTTCTTC.

The CDR3 region is CASSEVDGTTYEQYF. DNA for the CDR3: TGTGCCAGCAGTGAAGTTGATGGGACAACCTACGAGCAGTACTTC. The chain combines TRBV2 with TRBJ2-7; maybe TRBD1 (6 bases). This CDR3 is 15 amino acids long. The germline V and J ends were trimmed by 1 base and 2 bases, with 12 bases remaining between them. The germline gives CDR1 SNHLY, CDR2 FYNNEI.

V is TRBV6-5 and J is TRBJ1-1; D is uncertain. Per the germline V gene, CDR1 is MNHEY and CDR2 is SVGAGI. The CDR3 loop spans 15 amino acids. V lost 2 bases, J lost 1 base, and 11 bases lay in between. DNA for the CDR3: TGTGCCAGCAGTTACGCGTTACTCGGGAACACTGAAGCTTTCTTT. Translation: CASSYALLGNTEAFF.

V and J are TRBV12-3 or TRBV12-4 and TRBJ1-1, with D tentatively TRBD1 (6 bases). The CDR3 runs to 14 residues. With 5 bases removed from V and 6 bases from J, the gap between germline ends came to 16 bases. The CDR3, as DNA: TGTGCCAGCAGTCTCAACAGGGTGGGAGCTGAAGCTTTCTTT. It yields the protein CASSLNRVGAEAFF.

There are a few counts of this clonotype. This rearrangement joins TRBV4-1 to TRBJ2-3; D may be TRBD1 or TRBD2 (6 bases each). The CDR3 runs 18 residues. Trimming cost V 0 bases and J 0 bases, with 16 bases left between them. Germline CDR1 and CDR2: MGHRA and YSYEKL. CDR3 sequence: CASSQEIWGASSTDTQYF. The CDR3, as DNA: TGCGCCAGCAGCCAAGAGATCTGGGGGGCCTCTAGCACAGATACGCAGTATTTT.

This clonotype was recorded at least ten times. The rearrangement uses TRBV3-1 and TRBJ2-7; TRBD1 aligns across 12 bases. Germline lookup yields CDR1 LGHDT and CDR2 YNNKEL (reference sequence). CDR3 length: 16 amino acids. V gave up 0 bases and J gave up 6 bases; unmatched junction bases: 6. Written as DNA, the CDR3 is TGTGCCAGCAGCCAAGATCCGGGACAGGGGGCAATCGAGCAGTACTTC. Residues: CASSQDPGQGAIEQYF.

This clonotype was detected a few times. The V gene is TRBV6-5, the J gene TRBJ2-3, with D perhaps matching TRBD1 or TRBD2 (6 bases each). Trimming shortened V by 4 bases and J by 1 base, and 15 bases separated the two germline ends. Germline V gene lookup returns CDR1 MNHEY and CDR2 SVGAGI. The CDR3 is 16 amino acids. Written as DNA, the CDR3 is TGTGCCAGCAGTTCCAGCCCGGGGGCCCGCACAGATACGCAGTATTTT. Protein product: CASSSSPGARTDTQYF.

J is TRBJ2-7 and V is TRBV6-5, with TRBD1 matching 9 bases. V was pared by 0 bases and J by 4 bases, with 4 bases of the junction left unmatched. Germline V CDR1 and CDR2: MNHEY, SVGAGI. This CDR3 comprises 15 residues. The CDR3 protein is CASSYSGTGKYEQYF. The CDR3 DNA reads TGTGCCAGCAGTTACTCGGGGACAGGGAAATACGAGCAGTACTTC.

This sequence joins TRBV9 and TRBJ1-4; 7 nucleotides line up with TRBD1. CDR3 size: 15 residues. Germline CDR1 and CDR2: SGDLS and YYNGEE. V lost 2 bases to trimming and J lost 0 bases; unmatched junction nucleotides: 1. CDR3 nucleotide sequence: TGTGCCAGCAGCGTTCAGGGGGCAACTAATGAAAAACTGTTTTTT. Protein sequence: CASSVQGATNEKLFF.

In its sample, this clonotype was seen a few times. This chain links TRBV7-9 with TRBJ2-5; D is unclear. CDR1 SEHNR and CDR2 FQNEAQ come from the germline V gene (reference sequence). This CDR3 comprises 15 residues. V dropped 1 base and J dropped 6 bases, with 15 bases sitting between them. For the CDR3, the DNA is TGTGCCAGCAGCTTAGTTATGGGCGCAAGGAAGACCCAGTACTTC. Translating it yields CASSLVMGARKTQYF. Full variable domain (rest looked up from reference TRBV7-9 and TRBJ2-5): DTGVSQNPRHKITKRGQNVTFRCDPISEHNRLYWYRQTLGQGPEFLTYFQNEAQLEKSRLLSDRFSAERPKGSFSTLEIQRTEQGDSAMYLCASSLVMGARKTQYFGPGTRLLVL.

This clonotype was found once. The chain is built from TRBV5-1 and TRBJ2-1; possibly TRBD1 or TRBD2 for D (6 bases each). The end of the DNA aligns better with TRBJ2-7, so the J call may be wrong. This CDR3 is 15 amino acids long. Germline loops: CDR1 SGHRS, CDR2 YFSETQ. The CDR3: CASSPVGGPYNEQYF. The CDR3 DNA sequence: TGCGCCAGCAGCCCTGTTGGGGGGCCGTACAATGAGCAGTACTTC.

This chain connects TRBV10-3 to TRBJ1-1, with D unclear. Germline V gene lookup returns CDR1 ENHRY and CDR2 SYGVKD. Between the trimmed V and J ends, which lost 10 bases and 1 base, there was a span of 13 bases. There are 13 residues in the CDR3. CDR3 loop: CATSVEKNTEAFF. The CDR3 DNA reads TGTGCCACCAGCGTAGAGAAGAACACTGAAGCTTTCTTT.

The V call is TRBV6-1, the J call TRBJ1-1; D ambiguous. This CDR3 spans 17 amino acids. V was trimmed by 6 bases and J by 6 bases, leaving 26 bases between them. CDR1 MNHNS and CDR2 SASEGT come from the germline V gene. The CDR3 bases are TGTGCCAGCAGAGACGGGCCTGACGGGCGGACCAACGCTGAAGCTTTCTTT. Protein product: CASRDGPDGRTNAEAFF.

This clonotype was seen a few times. This rearrangement joins TRBV28 to TRBJ1-1, with a weak D call TRBD1 (6 bases). Germline V gene lookup returns CDR1 MDHEN and CDR2 SYDVKM. CDR3 length: 11 residues. V was cut by 5 bases and J by 11 bases, with 12 bases left in between. The CDR3: CASSIQGSAFF. As DNA, the CDR3 is TGTGCCAGCAGTATACAGGGATCGGCTTTCTTT.

This clonotype was seen just once. This chain uses TRBV5-1 with TRBJ1-6; 11 nucleotides agree with TRBD1. V dropped 4 bases and J dropped 7; count of bases not matched to a gene: 7. The CDR3 sequence is 16 residues long. Germline loops: CDR1 SGHRS, CDR2 YFSETQ. The chain's CDR3 is CASSAGQGAGNSPLHF. CDR3 bases: TGCGCCAGCAGCGCCGGACAGGGGGCTGGGAATTCACCCCTCCACTTT.

V and J are TRBV12-3 or TRBV12-4 and TRBJ1-5; the D is unclear. V was pared by 5 bases and J by 4 bases, with 9 bases between. The CDR3 covers 13 residues. The CDR3 DNA is TGTGCCAGCAGTGATGCCCGGAATCAGCCCCAGCATTTT. It translates to CASSDARNQPQHF.

Many counts were recorded for this clonotype. The genes are TRBV5-1 and TRBJ2-1; D not resolved. Trimming took 0 bases from V and 7 from J, leaving 11 bases between them. Germline V gene lookup returns CDR1 SGHRS and CDR2 YFSETQ. The length of the CDR3 is 14 residues. CDR3 coding DNA: TGCGCCAGCAGCTTGGTAAGCTTTTGGAATGAGCAGTTCTTC. This sequence encodes CASSLVSFWNEQFF.

J is TRBJ2-3 and V is TRBV7-9; 8 positions match TRBD1. The CDR3 length is 16 residues. V shed 5 bases, J shed 0 bases, and the junction held 7 bases outside the gene matches. CDR1 SEHNR and CDR2 FQNEAQ come from the germline V gene (reference sequence). The CDR3 region has the DNA TGTGCCAGCAGCACAGGGGGTGAAACTAGCACAGATACGCAGTATTTT. It encodes CASSTGGETSTDTQYF. The full variable domain, completed using reference TRBV7-9 and TRBJ2-3, is DTGVSQNPRHKITKRGQNVTFRCDPISEHNRLYWYRQTLGQGPEFLTYFQNEAQLEKSRLLSDRFSAERPKGSFSTLEIQRTEQGDSAMYLCASSTGGETSTDTQYFGPGTRLTVL.

This rearrangement joins TRBV5-6 to TRBJ2-5, with a possible D match to TRBD1 (6 bases). From germline, CDR1 is SGHDT and CDR2 YYEEEE. The CDR3 extends over 16 amino acids. Between the trimmed V and J ends, which lost 6 bases and 5 bases, there was a span of 23 bases. The CDR3 reads CASTLQIGQKKETQYF. The CDR3 coding sequence is TGTGCCAGCACCCTACAGATCGGACAGAAAAAGGAGACCCAGTACTTC. Full variable domain (rest looked up from reference TRBV5-6 and TRBJ2-5): DAGVTQSPTHLIKTRGQQVTLRCSPKSGHDTVSWYQQALGQGPQFIFQYYEEEERQRGNFPDRFSGHQFPNYSSELNVNALLLGDSALYLCASTLQIGQKKETQYFGPGTRLLVL.

V is TRBV12-3 or TRBV12-4 and J is TRBJ2-3; 8 bases agree with TRBD1. The CDR3 covers 15 residues. The V segment lost 7 bases and the J segment 6 bases; nucleotides outside the gene matches: 12. This CDR3 reads CASTTSRTGTDTQYF. Here the CDR3 DNA reads TGTGCCAGCACCACCTCTCGGACAGGGACGGATACGCAGTATTTT.

This chain connects TRBV20-1 to TRBJ1-5, with 10 bases that match TRBD1. Germline V CDR1 and CDR2: DFQATT, SNEGSKA (reference sequence). With V trimmed by 5 bases and J by 3 bases, 10 bases remained unmatched. The CDR3 runs to 16 residues. As DNA, the CDR3 is TGCAGTGCTGCCCGCGGGACAGGGGTATACAATCAGCCCCAGCATTTT. Translation: CSAARGTGVYNQPQHF.